This is a list of T cell receptor beta chains from one sample in a study of post-analysis software for immune sequencing data. TCRdb processed the PCR reads anew with MiXCR; each CDR3 protein has one entry. The table has about 620,000 distinct CDR3 sequences, 44% seen once. Sequencing used blood. The receptors originated from a girl aged 5-17 years with multiple sclerosis. CDR3s include the opening cysteine and the closing phenylalanine or tryptophan. D genes are given only for firm matches. Clone sizes are given selectively: once, few, many, or a class where the clone is expanded.

j_call: TRBJ2-7; v_call: TRBV14; d_call: TRBD1; clone_size: few; cdr3_aa: CASRRQGTDEQYF; cdr3_nt: TGTGCCAGCAGACGACAGGGAACGGACGAGCAGTACTTC
j_call: TRBJ1-6; v_call: TRBV3-1; d_call: -; clone_size: once; cdr3_aa: CASSQVTGLYNSPLHF; cdr3_nt: TGTGCCAGCAGCCAAGTTACGGGGCTCTATAATTCACCCCTCCACTTT
j_call: TRBJ2-3; v_call: TRBV12-3/TRBV12-4; d_call: -; clone_size: -; cdr3_aa: CASSSSVSTDTQYF; cdr3_nt: TGTGCCAGCAGTTCAAGCGTTAGCACAGATACGCAGTATTTT
j_call: TRBJ1-6; v_call: TRBV5-1; d_call: TRBD1; clone_size: -; cdr3_aa: CASSLDGQGRNSPLHF; cdr3_nt: TGCGCCAGCAGCTTGGACGGACAGGGAAGAAATTCACCCCTCCACTTT
j_call: TRBJ2-7; v_call: TRBV29-1; d_call: TRBD1; clone_size: -; cdr3_aa: CSVWDRPDSYEQYF; cdr3_nt: TGCAGCGTATGGGACAGGCCCGACTCCTACGAGCAGTACTTC
j_call: TRBJ2-5; v_call: TRBV5-6; d_call: -; clone_size: few; cdr3_aa: CASSSETGLSQETQYF; cdr3_nt: TGTGCCAGCAGCTCAGAGACAGGATTGTCACAAGAGACCCAGTACTTC
j_call: TRBJ1-2; v_call: TRBV6-1; d_call: TRBD1; clone_size: few; cdr3_aa: CASSDTGTVSYGYTF; cdr3_nt: TGTGCCAGCAGTGACACCGGGACAGTCTCCTATGGCTACACCTTC
j_call: TRBJ2-7; v_call: TRBV5-1; d_call: TRBD1; clone_size: -; cdr3_aa: CASSLPDRLSNEQYF; cdr3_nt: TGCGCCAGCAGCCTCCCGGACAGGCTTAGCAACGAGCAGTACTTC
j_call: TRBJ2-5; v_call: TRBV12-3/TRBV12-4; d_call: -; clone_size: few; cdr3_aa: CASTLGGNQETQYF; cdr3_nt: TGTGCCAGCACTCTAGGAGGCAACCAAGAGACCCAGTACTTC
j_call: TRBJ2-3; v_call: TRBV27; d_call: TRBD2; clone_size: -; cdr3_aa: CASSSMTSSDTQYF; cdr3_nt: TGTGCCAGCAGTTCTATGACTAGCTCAGATACGCAGTATTTT
j_call: TRBJ1-2; v_call: TRBV28; d_call: -; clone_size: few; cdr3_aa: CASSLPQARQRSYTF; cdr3_nt: TGTGCCAGCAGTTTACCACAAGCACGACAGAGGAGCTACACCTTC
j_call: TRBJ1-5; v_call: TRBV5-5; d_call: -; clone_size: -; cdr3_aa: CASSLALAGPQPQHF; cdr3_nt: TGTGCCAGCAGCTTGGCATTGGCAGGCCCTCAGCCCCAGCATTTT